This T cell receptor (beta chain) was sequenced in a study of blood T cell repertoires in COVID-19. Clones were read by immunoSEQ multiplex PCR, and TCRdb kept only the in-frame ones, dropping some. Of around 130,000 clones in the sample, 90% were seen once. The CDR3 covers 17 residues. V is TRBV21-1 and J is TRBJ1-5; TRBD1 reflects the table's D call only, with no check against the DNA. TRBV21-1 represents a pseudogene. This TCR came from a man between 60 and 70 years old with COVID-19, enrolled during active disease. The sequencing sample was made of peripheral blood. The CDR3 nucleotides read TGTGCCAGCAGCAAAGCGCTTTGGGACAGAGGGAATCAGCCCCAGCATTTT. Translated, it gives CASSKALWDRGNQPQHF.